The rows below give T cell receptor beta chains drawn from one sample of a study of OX40 agonist ivuxolimab in advanced cancers. TCRdb keeps only in-frame clones here, not all; method: immunoSEQ multiplex PCR. The sample records tens of thousands of clones, roughly 94% being singletons. The source material was CD4+ or CD8+ T cells sorted from blood, sampled in a trial of the OX40 agonist ivuxolimab. The source is an adult with an advanced solid tumor such as melanoma, head and neck, liver or kidney cancer. CDR3s include the opening cysteine and the closing phenylalanine or tryptophan. Each record gives: J gene, V gene, clone size, D gene, CDR3 protein, CDR3 DNA. A D gene is named only where the DNA matches it firmly. Part of the rows lack a size; the others show once, few, many or a class for expanded clones.

J: TRBJ2-7; V: TRBV27; size: -; D: TRBD1; CDR3: CASGIQGANEQYF; DNA: TGTGCCAGCGGAATACAGGGGGCTAACGAGCAGTACTTC
J: TRBJ2-7; V: TRBV7-8; size: once; D: -; CDR3: CASSRQSSYEQYF; DNA: TGTGCCAGCAGCCGACAGAGCTCCTACGAGCAGTACTTC
J: TRBJ2-5; V: TRBV6-5; size: -; D: -; CDR3: CASSYSGAQETQYF; DNA: TGTGCCAGCAGTTACTCAGGGGCTCAAGAGACCCAGTACTTC
J: TRBJ2-5; V: TRBV30; size: -; D: -; CDR3: CAWTGAEETQYF; DNA: TGTGCCTGGACCGGGGCCGAAGAGACCCAGTACTTC
J: TRBJ2-7; V: TRBV4-1; size: -; D: TRBD2; CDR3: CASSQEGLGFDEQYF; DNA: TGCGCCAGCAGCCAAGAAGGACTAGGGTTTGACGAGCAGTACTTC
J: TRBJ2-5; V: TRBV6-6; size: -; D: -; CDR3: CASSFRGEETQYF; DNA: TGTGCCAGCAGTTTCAGGGGGGAAGAGACCCAGTACTTC
J: TRBJ1-1; V: TRBV28; size: once; D: -; CDR3: CASSPREDTEAFF; DNA: TGTGCCAGCAGTCCTAGAGAGGACACTGAAGCTTTCTTT
J: TRBJ1-2; V: TRBV6-1; size: -; D: TRBD1; CDR3: CASSAYRGGYTF; DNA: TGTGCCAGCAGTGCCTACAGGGGTGGCTACACCTTC
J: TRBJ2-1; V: TRBV19; size: -; D: TRBD2; CDR3: CASGFGGGEFF; DNA: TGTGCCAGTGGGTTTGGGGGAGGGGAGTTCTTC
J: TRBJ2-5; V: TRBV9; size: -; D: TRBD2; CDR3: CASSWSGDQETQYF; DNA: TGTGCCAGCAGCTGGAGCGGGGACCAAGAGACCCAGTACTTC
J: TRBJ2-7; V: TRBV23-1; size: -; D: TRBD1; CDR3: CASSQSGDKPGQALKGRISYEQYF; DNA: TGCGCCAGCAGTCAATCAGGGGATAAACCGGGACAGGCCCTAAAGGGGCGCATCTCCTACGAGCAGTACTTC
J: TRBJ1-2; V: TRBV19; size: -; D: -; CDR3: CASAVAGDYGYTF; DNA: TGTGCCAGTGCAGTCGCAGGGGACTATGGCTACACCTTC